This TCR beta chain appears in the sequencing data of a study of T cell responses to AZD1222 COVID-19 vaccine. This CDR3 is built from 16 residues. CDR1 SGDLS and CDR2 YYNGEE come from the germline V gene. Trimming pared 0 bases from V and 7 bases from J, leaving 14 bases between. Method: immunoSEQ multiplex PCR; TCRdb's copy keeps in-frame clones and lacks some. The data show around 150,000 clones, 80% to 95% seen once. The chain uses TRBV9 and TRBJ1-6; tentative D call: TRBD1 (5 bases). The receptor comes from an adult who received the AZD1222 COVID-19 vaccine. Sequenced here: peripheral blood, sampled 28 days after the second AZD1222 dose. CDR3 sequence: CASSVERGSLNSPLHF. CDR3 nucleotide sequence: TGTGCCAGCAGCGTAGAGCGGGGGTCTTTAAATTCACCCCTCCACTTT.